The 27 T cell receptor beta chains below come from one sample, sequenced in a study of cytomegalovirus exposure and HLA in healthy donors. Primers included in the PCR were 60 Vbeta and 13 Jbeta primers. Repertoires were generated with immunoSEQ multiplex PCR, while TCRdb's copy carries only in-frame clones and drops some. The table shows under 150,000 clones, with 60% to 85% occurring only once. The sample was PBMCs. Receptor source: a woman between 40 and 50 years old in good health and CMV-seropositive.

This clone has only a few counts. The CDR3 coding sequence is TGTGCCACCAGCAGGTCGGTGGGAGGGCTGGAGGAGCAGTACTTC. It is translated as CATSRSVGGLEEQYF. The rearrangement links TRBV15 to TRBJ2-7, with 7 nucleotides matching TRBD2. V dropped 3 bases and J dropped 7; count of bases not matched to a gene: 12. CDR1 is LNHNV and CDR2 is YYDKDF in the germline V gene (reference sequence). The CDR3 consists of 15 residues.

In its sample, this clone was seen once. The gene calls are TRBV9 and TRBJ1-1, with D unresolved. V lost 0 bases and J lost 4, with 13 bases in between. CDR1 SGDLS and CDR2 YYNGEE come from the germline V gene. This CDR3 comprises 15 residues. This CDR3 reads CASSVGEAYATEAFF. The CDR3 nucleotides read TGTGCCAGCAGCGTAGGGGAGGCGTATGCCACTGAAGCTTTCTTT.

This rearrangement joins TRBV6-6 to TRBJ1-6; maybe TRBD1 (5 bases). From germline, CDR1 is MNHNY and CDR2 SVGAGI (reference sequence). The CDR3 is made up of 15 amino acids. Trimming shortened V by 1 base and J by 5 bases, and 9 bases separated the two germline ends. CDR3 DNA: TGTGCCAGCAGTTACTTAACAGGCAATAATTCACCCCTCCACTTT. Encoded protein: CASSYLTGNNSPLHF.

V gene TRBV28 combines with J gene TRBJ1-1; D uncertain. Germline V CDR1 and CDR2: MDHEN, SYDVKM. The length of the CDR3 is 16 residues. V dropped 1 base and J dropped 1 base, with 13 bases sitting between them. DNA for the CDR3: TGTGCCAGCAGTTTATCTCCCCAGGCAGCGAACACTGAAGCTTTCTTT. Residues: CASSLSPQAANTEAFF.

The V and J genes are TRBV28 and TRBJ1-2; D is uncertain. V dropped 3 bases and J dropped 4 bases, with 12 bases sitting between them. Germline V gene sequence: CDR1 MDHEN, CDR2 SYDVKM. The CDR3 totals 14 residues. The CDR3 sequence is CASSFPSRIYGYTF. As DNA, the CDR3 is TGTGCCAGCAGTTTTCCATCCAGGATCTATGGCTACACCTTC.

Only a few counts were recorded for this clone. The chain employs TRBV5-1 and TRBJ1-1, with 9 positions matching TRBD1. With V trimmed by 6 bases and J by 2 bases, 5 bases remained unmatched. The CDR3 consists of 14 residues. Germline lookup yields CDR1 SGHRS and CDR2 YFSETQ. The CDR3 nucleotides are TGCGCCAGCAATCCACAGGGGGCTAACACTGAAGCTTTCTTT. This translates into CASNPQGANTEAFF.

The chain employs TRBV28 and TRBJ1-2; the match to TRBD1 covers 8 bases. The germline V gene encodes CDR1 MDHEN and CDR2 SYDVKM. The CDR3 is 15 residues long. Germline trimming cut 5 bases from V and 7 bases from J; bases unmatched to any gene: 12. CDR3 amino acids: CASSAAGGGRVGYTF. The DNA of the CDR3 is TGTGCCAGCAGTGCCGCAGGGGGCGGCCGCGTTGGCTACACCTTC.

The rearrangement links TRBV6-6 to TRBJ1-3, with TRBD1 matching 11 bases. V was clipped by 7 bases and J by 4 bases; unmatched bases: 3. Germline assignment: CDR1 MNHNY and CDR2 SVGAGI (reference sequence). This CDR3 has 14 residues. CDR3 protein: CASKGQGDGNTIYF. Written as DNA, the CDR3 is TGTGCCAGCAAGGGACAGGGGGACGGAAACACCATATATTTT.

J is TRBJ2-2 and V is TRBV21-1; no DNA check was done on the table's D call, TRBD2. TRBV21-1 is recorded as a pseudogene. The CDR3 contains 20 residues. CDR3 in amino acids: CASSSRSPGLAGCYCGELFF. The CDR3 DNA reads TGTGCCAGCAGCAGCCGTTCGCCGGGACTAGCGGGGTGTTACTGCGGGGAGCTGTTTTTT.

This clone was seen just once. This sequence joins TRBV10-3 and TRBJ2-2, with 8 bases fitting TRBD1. CDR1 is ENHRY, CDR2 SYGVKD, per germline. The V segment lost 8 bases and the J segment 5 bases; nucleotides outside the gene matches: 10. The CDR3 has 15 amino acids. The CDR3 loop is CAIRFDRGGTGELFF. For the CDR3, the DNA is TGTGCCATCCGGTTTGACAGGGGTGGAACCGGGGAGCTGTTTTTT.

V is TRBV6-1 and J is TRBJ2-7, with TRBD1 as a possible D gene (6 bases). The CDR3 runs to 14 residues. Trimming took 5 bases from V and 0 from J, leaving 11 bases between them. Germline-derived CDR1 and CDR2 are MNHNS and SASEGT. The CDR3 bases are TGTGCCAGCAGTCCCCGGGACAACTCCTACGAGCAGTACTTC. Amino acids: CASSPRDNSYEQYF.

The gene calls are TRBV19 and TRBJ1-1; D is uncertain. The V and J ends lost 3 bases and 1 base respectively, with 6 bases between them. This CDR3 is built from 13 residues. Germline CDR1 and CDR2: LNHDA and SQIVND (reference sequence). The CDR3 here is CASSIRRNTEAFF. The DNA of the CDR3 is TGTGCCAGTAGTATCCGGAGGAACACTGAAGCTTTCTTT.

This clone has just one count. V gene TRBV2 combines with J gene TRBJ1-5; tentatively, D is TRBD1 (5 bases). The CDR3 is 15 residues long. Between the trimmed V and J ends, which lost 6 bases and 5 bases, there was a span of 17 bases. The germline gives CDR1 SNHLY, CDR2 FYNNEI. CDR3 residues: CASRTGVGRDQPQHF. CDR3 in DNA: TGTGCCAGCAGGACGGGGGTCGGCCGCGATCAGCCCCAGCATTTT.

The J gene is TRBJ2-5, the V gene TRBV5-4, with D possibly matching TRBD2 (6 bases). The germline CDR1 and CDR2 sequences are SGHNT and YYREEE (reference sequence). Trimming stripped 4 bases from V and 2 bases from J, with 12 bases between. The length of the CDR3 is 14 residues. The DNA for the CDR3 is TGTGCCAGCAGCACCTCCCGGGAGCAAGAGACCCAGTACTTC. It is translated as CASSTSREQETQYF.

The chain combines TRBV6-5 with TRBJ1-2; weak D call: TRBD1 (6 bases). The V end was cut by 4 bases, the J end by 5 bases, with 8 bases between. Looked up from germline, CDR1 is MNHEY and CDR2 is SVGAGI. The CDR3 sequence is 12 residues long. The CDR3 DNA sequence: TGTGCCAGCAGTTCACAGGGATATGGCTACACCTTC. It specifies CASSSQGYGYTF.

The CDR3 nucleotides are TGTGCCAGCAGCAGCCAGGGCCGATGGGGAGAGACCCAGTACTTC. Translation gives CASSSQGRWGETQYF. The V and J genes are TRBV5-5 and TRBJ2-5, with D perhaps matching TRBD1 (5 bases). Germline V gene lookup returns CDR1 SGHKS and CDR2 YYEKEE (reference sequence). V lost 4 bases and J 4 bases, leaving 17 bases between the germline ends. The CDR3 loop spans 15 amino acids.

This clone was counted once. The chain has TRBV9 and TRBJ1-1; tentative D call: TRBD1 (5 bases). Trimming removed 3 bases from V and 1 base from J, with 13 bases in between. The CDR3 loop spans 15 amino acids. Germline CDR1 reads SGDLS; CDR2 reads YYNGEE. The CDR3 DNA reads TGTGCCAGCAGCGAGGGAGGGGTTTCGAACACTGAAGCTTTCTTT. Its translation is CASSEGGVSNTEAFF. Full variable domain (remainder filled in from reference TRBV9 and TRBJ1-1): DSGVTQTPKHLITATGQRVTLRCSPRSGDLSVYWYQQSLDQGLQFLIQYYNGEERAKGNILERFSAQQFPDLHSELNLSSLELGDSALYFCASSEGGVSNTEAFFGQGTRLTVV.

This sequence joins TRBV5-1 and TRBJ1-1, with D perhaps TRBD1 (6 bases). V was trimmed by 4 bases and J by 8 bases, leaving 15 bases between them. The CDR3 covers 13 residues. Germline CDR1 reads SGHRS; CDR2 reads YFSETQ. For the CDR3, the DNA is TGCGCCAGCAGCCCCTCGGGGGGCTGGGAAGCTTTCTTT. It encodes CASSPSGGWEAFF.

The V call is TRBV30, the J call TRBJ2-3; 9 bases line up with TRBD1. This CDR3 comprises 15 residues. The trim removed 3 bases at V and 5 bases at J, leaving 9 bases unmatched. Germline loops: CDR1 GTSNPN, CDR2 SVGIG (reference sequence). DNA for the CDR3: TGTGCCTGGAGCGGGGGACAGGGCTATGGAGATACGCAGTATTTT. Residues: CAWSGGQGYGDTQYF.

The chain carries TRBV2 and TRBJ2-7; the match to TRBD2 covers 14 bases. V trimming: 6 bases; J trimming: 5 bases; junction bases outside the gene matches: 3. Per the germline V gene, CDR1 is SNHLY and CDR2 is FYNNEI. This CDR3 spans 14 amino acids. CDR3 loop: CASSVGLAGDEQYF. In DNA, the CDR3 is TGTGCCAGCAGCGTGGGACTAGCGGGGGACGAGCAGTACTTC. The variable domain in full, completed from reference TRBV2 and TRBJ2-7, reads EPEVTQTPSHQVTQMGQEVILRCVPISNHLYFYWYRQILGQKVEFLVSFYNNEISEKSEIFDDQFSVERPDGSNFTLKIRSTKLEDSAMYFCASSVGLAGDEQYFGPGTRLTVT.

The rearrangement joins TRBV7-9 to TRBJ1-2; D might be TRBD1 (5 bases). V dropped 5 bases and J dropped 8 bases, with 18 bases sitting between them. The CDR3 loop spans 14 amino acids. The germline V gene encodes CDR1 SEHNR and CDR2 FQNEAQ (reference sequence). The CDR3: CASSEQETVLGYTF. As DNA, the CDR3 is TGTGCCAGCAGCGAACAGGAAACTGTACTAGGCTACACCTTC.

The chain employs TRBV7-7 and TRBJ2-7; D is perhaps TRBD2 (6 bases). CDR1 SSHAT and CDR2 FNYEAQ come from the germline V gene (reference sequence). V was pared by 4 bases and J by 6 bases, with 13 bases between. The CDR3 totals 13 residues. The CDR3 region has the DNA TGTGCCAGCAGCTCGAACCCTAGCGCCGAGCAGTACTTC. The encoded protein is CASSSNPSAEQYF.

The gene calls are TRBV5-5 and TRBJ1-1; D remains ambiguous. Germline CDR1 is SGHKS and CDR2 is YYEKEE (reference sequence). Trimming stripped 1 base from V and 4 bases from J, with 8 bases between. The CDR3 length is 13 residues. In DNA form, the CDR3 reads TGTGCCAGCAGCTTGTATTCGGGCACTGAAGCTTTCTTT. This sequence encodes CASSLYSGTEAFF. The full variable domain, rest sourced from reference TRBV5-5 and TRBJ1-1, is DAGVTQSPTHLIKTRGQQVTLRCSPISGHKSVSWYQQVLGQGPQFIFQYYEKEERGRGNFPDRFSARQFPNYSSELNVNALLLGDSALYLCASSLYSGTEAFFGQGTRLTVV.

The rearrangement joins TRBV4-1 to TRBJ1-3; D unresolved. Germline CDR1 and CDR2: MGHRA and YSYEKL. The CDR3 totals 16 residues. Trimming stripped 1 base from V and 7 bases from J, with 17 bases between. CDR3 bases: TGCGCCAGCAGCCAAGGCCTCTCGACCACTAGGAACACCATATATTTT. Its translation: CASSQGLSTTRNTIYF.

V is TRBV11-2 and J is TRBJ2-3; 8 bases map to TRBD1. This CDR3 spans 15 amino acids. V gave up 0 bases and J gave up 4 bases; unmatched junction bases: 3. The germline V gene encodes CDR1 SGHAT and CDR2 FQNNGV. CDR3 in DNA: TGTGCCAGCAGCTTAGACAGGGGGCGCGCAGATACGCAGTATTTT. It translates to CASSLDRGRADTQYF.

This clone appeared a single time. The genes are TRBV6-4 and TRBJ1-2; possibly TRBD1 for D (5 bases). This CDR3 region has 15 residues. V was trimmed by 3 bases and J by 0 bases, leaving 11 bases between them. The germline V gene encodes CDR1 MRHNA and CDR2 SNTAGT. Here the CDR3 DNA reads TGTGCCAGCAGTGAATTCGGGGGTCCTAACTATGGCTACACCTTC. Translating it yields CASSEFGGPNYGYTF.

This clone was recorded once. V is TRBV2 and J is TRBJ1-2; weak D call: TRBD1 (5 bases). CDR3 length: 14 amino acids. Per the germline V gene, CDR1 is SNHLY and CDR2 is FYNNEI. The V gene lost 2 bases and the J gene lost 4 bases, with 11 bases spanning the gap. CDR3 residues: CASSELQGGYGYTF. DNA for the CDR3: TGTGCCAGCAGTGAACTCCAGGGTGGCTATGGCTACACCTTC.